This TCR beta chain was found in a study of blood T cell repertoires in COVID-19. Overall study: Sources were T cells, B-cell-depleted T cells, or PBMCs; the material itself was cDNA or gDNA.

The method was immunoSEQ multiplex PCR; TCRdb's version includes in-frame clones alone and lacks a portion of them. The table shows about 210,000 clones, with about three quarters occurring only once. Trimming shortened V by 1 base and J by 10 bases, and 20 bases separated the two germline ends. Germline CDR1 KGHSH, CDR2 LQKENI. The CDR3 length is 17 residues. This clone was seen a handful of times. The receptor was derived from a woman in her seventies with acute or convalescent COVID-19. The J gene is TRBJ1-6, the V gene TRBV18; maybe TRBD1 (6 bases). Sequencing was carried out using peripheral blood. The CDR3 DNA reads TGTGCCAGCTCACCACTAAGCTCCACAGGGAAGGGATCACCCCTCCACTTT. This sequence encodes CASSPLSSTGKGSPLHF. Together with reference TRBV18 and TRBJ1-6, the CDR3 gives the full variable domain: NAGVMQNPRHLVRRRGQEARLRCSPMKGHSHVYWYRQLPEEGLKFMVYLQKENIIDESGMPKERFSAEFPKEGPSILRIQQVVRGDSAAYFCASSPLSSTGKGSPLHFGNGTRLTVT.